This T cell receptor beta chain was found in a study of technical replicates of blood from a handful of donors (dated by TCRdb to the late 2010s). The germline V gene supplies CDR1 SGDLS and CDR2 YYNGEE. V lost 5 bases and J lost 3 bases; the stretch between them is 8 bases long. Including cysteine and phenylalanine, the CDR3 has 13 amino acids. Only CDR3 DNA is held: 39 bases, read in frame from base 1. A word on this clone: The antigen it recognizes is unknown. Qualities for individual bases were not recorded, and no much larger clone is one base off.

The library was produced with the immunoSEQ multiplex PCR assay. TCRdb limited this immuneACCESS table to in-frame rearrangements with V and J called. A share of clones is missing; checked studies link under half to unresolved V genes, and the rest is unexplained. The sample data list 65,000 to 85,000 clones, and about 92% of these were observed just once. Together, the top ten hold around 0.4% of the sample. This sequence was found in a human donor in good health. Here the chain combines TRBV9 and TRBJ2-2; possibly the D gene is TRBD1, per 5 matching bases. Material: T cells isolated from PBMCs. The nucleotides are TGTGCCAGCAGACAGGCAGACACCGGGGAGCTGTTTTTT. This translates into CASRQADTGELFF.